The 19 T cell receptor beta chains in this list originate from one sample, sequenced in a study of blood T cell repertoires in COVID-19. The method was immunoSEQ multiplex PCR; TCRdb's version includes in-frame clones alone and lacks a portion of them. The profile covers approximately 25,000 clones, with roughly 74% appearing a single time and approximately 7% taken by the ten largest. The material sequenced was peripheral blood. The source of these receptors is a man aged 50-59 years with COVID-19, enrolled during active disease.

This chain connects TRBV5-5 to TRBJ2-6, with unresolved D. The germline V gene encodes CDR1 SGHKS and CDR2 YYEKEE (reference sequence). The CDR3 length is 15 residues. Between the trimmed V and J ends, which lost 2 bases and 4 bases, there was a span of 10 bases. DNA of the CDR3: TGTGCCAGCAGCTTTTCTCGTTCGGGGGCCAACGTCCTGACTTTC. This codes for CASSFSRSGANVLTF.

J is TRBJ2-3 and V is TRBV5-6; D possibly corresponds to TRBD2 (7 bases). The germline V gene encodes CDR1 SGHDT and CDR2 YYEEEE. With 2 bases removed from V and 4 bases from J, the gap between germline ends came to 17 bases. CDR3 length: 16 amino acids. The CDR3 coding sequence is TGTGCCAGCAGCTTCCGGTCGGGGGGCGTTGCAGATACGCAGTATTTT. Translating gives CASSFRSGGVADTQYF. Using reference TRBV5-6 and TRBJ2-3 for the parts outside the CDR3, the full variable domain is DAGVTQSPTHLIKTRGQQVTLRCSPKSGHDTVSWYQQALGQGPQFIFQYYEEEERQRGNFPDRFSGHQFPNYSSELNVNALLLGDSALYLCASSFRSGGVADTQYFGPGTRLTVL.

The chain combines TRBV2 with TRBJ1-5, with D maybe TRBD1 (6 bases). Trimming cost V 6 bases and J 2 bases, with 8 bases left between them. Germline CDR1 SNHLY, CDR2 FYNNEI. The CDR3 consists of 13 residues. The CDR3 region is CASSGQRNQPQHF. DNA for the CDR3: TGTGCCAGCAGCGGACAGCGCAATCAGCCCCAGCATTTT.

The CDR3: CASSEGLAGAPEQYF. The CDR3 nucleotides are TGTGCCAGCAGCGAGGGACTAGCGGGAGCTCCCGAGCAGTACTTC. The J gene is TRBJ2-7, the V gene TRBV11-3; 14 bases are a match to TRBD2. The CDR3 totals 15 residues. The ends lost 5 bases at V and 6 bases at J; junction bases unmatched: 6. CDR1 and CDR2 from the germline V gene are SGHNT and YENEEA.

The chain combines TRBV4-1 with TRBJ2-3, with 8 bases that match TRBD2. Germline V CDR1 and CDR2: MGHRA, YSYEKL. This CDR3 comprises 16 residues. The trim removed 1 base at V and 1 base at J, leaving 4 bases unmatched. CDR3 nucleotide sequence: TGCGCCAGCAGCCAAGGAGTCGGGGGGGGCACAGATACGCAGTATTTT. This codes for CASSQGVGGGTDTQYF.

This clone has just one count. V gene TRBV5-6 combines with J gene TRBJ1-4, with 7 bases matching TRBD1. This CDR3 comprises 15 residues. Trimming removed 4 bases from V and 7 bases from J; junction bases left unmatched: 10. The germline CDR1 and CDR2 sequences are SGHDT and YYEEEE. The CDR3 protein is CASSPGGRGAEKLFF. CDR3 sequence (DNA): TGTGCCAGCAGCCCCGGGGGCAGGGGGGCTGAAAAACTGTTTTTT.

The CDR3 loop reads CASSYQGSSQPQHF. CDR3 bases: TGTGCCAGCAGCTATCAGGGATCAAGTCAGCCCCAGCATTTT. The chain recombines TRBV7-8 with TRBJ1-5; a possible D gene is TRBD1 (5 bases). Per germline, CDR1 SGHVS and CDR2 FQNEAQ. Trimming took 4 bases from V and 6 from J, leaving 13 bases between them. CDR3 length: 14 amino acids.

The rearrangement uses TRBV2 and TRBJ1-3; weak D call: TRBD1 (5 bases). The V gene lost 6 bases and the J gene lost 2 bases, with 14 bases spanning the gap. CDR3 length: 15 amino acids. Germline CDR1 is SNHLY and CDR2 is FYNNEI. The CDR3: CASSVGAGAGNTIYF. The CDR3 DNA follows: TGTGCCAGCAGCGTTGGGGCAGGAGCTGGAAACACCATATATTTT.

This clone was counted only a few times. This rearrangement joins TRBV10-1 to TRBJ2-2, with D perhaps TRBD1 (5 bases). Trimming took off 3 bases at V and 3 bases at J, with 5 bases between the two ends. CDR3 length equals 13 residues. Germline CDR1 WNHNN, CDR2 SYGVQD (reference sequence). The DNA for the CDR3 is TGCGCCAGCAGTGACAGGGACACCGGGGAGCTGTTTTTT. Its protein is CASSDRDTGELFF.

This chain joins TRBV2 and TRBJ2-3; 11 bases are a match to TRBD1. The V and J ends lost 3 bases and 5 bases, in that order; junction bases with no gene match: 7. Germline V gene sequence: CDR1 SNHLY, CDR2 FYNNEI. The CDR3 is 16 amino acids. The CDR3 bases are TGTGCCAGCAGTGACCTCGGACAGGGGGCGGGAGATACGCAGTATTTT. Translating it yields CASSDLGQGAGDTQYF. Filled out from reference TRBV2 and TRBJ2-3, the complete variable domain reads EPEVTQTPSHQVTQMGQEVILRCVPISNHLYFYWYRQILGQKVEFLVSFYNNEISEKSEIFDDQFSVERPDGSNFTLKIRSTKLEDSAMYFCASSDLGQGAGDTQYFGPGTRLTVL.

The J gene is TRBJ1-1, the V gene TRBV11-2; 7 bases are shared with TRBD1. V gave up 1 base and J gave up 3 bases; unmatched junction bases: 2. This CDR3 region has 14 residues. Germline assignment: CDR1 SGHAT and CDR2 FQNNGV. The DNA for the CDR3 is TGTGCCAGCAGCTTAGGACAGGGATACACTGAAGCTTTCTTT. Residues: CASSLGQGYTEAFF.

The CDR3 sequence is CASSQDQLNYGYTF. As DNA, the CDR3 is TGTGCCAGCAGCCAAGATCAACTTAACTATGGCTACACCTTC. The gene calls are TRBV4-2 and TRBJ1-2; D unresolved. CDR1 and CDR2 from the germline V gene are LGHNA and YNFKEQ. V was trimmed by 0 bases and J by 1 base, leaving 6 bases between them. This CDR3 comprises 14 residues.

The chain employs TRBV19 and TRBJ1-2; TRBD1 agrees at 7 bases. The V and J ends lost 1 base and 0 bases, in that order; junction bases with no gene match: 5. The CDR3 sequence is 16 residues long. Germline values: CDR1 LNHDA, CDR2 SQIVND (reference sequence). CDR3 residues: CASSIVRQGTNYGYTF. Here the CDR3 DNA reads TGTGCCAGTAGTATAGTCCGACAGGGTACTAACTATGGCTACACCTTC.

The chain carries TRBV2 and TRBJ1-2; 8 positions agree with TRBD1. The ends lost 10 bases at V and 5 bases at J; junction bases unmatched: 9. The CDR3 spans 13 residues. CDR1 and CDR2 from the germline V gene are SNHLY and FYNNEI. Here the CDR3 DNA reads TGTGCCACCGACAGGGGACGAGGGTATGGCTACACCTTC. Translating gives CATDRGRGYGYTF.

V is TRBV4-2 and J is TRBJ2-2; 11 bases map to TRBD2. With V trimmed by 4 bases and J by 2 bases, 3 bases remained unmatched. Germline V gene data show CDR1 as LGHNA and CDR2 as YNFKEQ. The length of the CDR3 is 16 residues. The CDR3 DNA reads TGTGCCAGCAGCCCCACTAGCGGGGGTAACACCGGGGAGCTGTTTTTT. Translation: CASSPTSGGNTGELFF.

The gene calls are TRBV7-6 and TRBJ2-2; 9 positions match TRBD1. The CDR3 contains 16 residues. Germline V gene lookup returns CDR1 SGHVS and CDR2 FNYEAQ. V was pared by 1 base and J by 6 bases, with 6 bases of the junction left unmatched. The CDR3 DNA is TGTGCCAGCAGCTTAGTGGGACAGGGTTTTTCCGGGGAGCTGTTTTTT. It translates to CASSLVGQGFSGELFF.

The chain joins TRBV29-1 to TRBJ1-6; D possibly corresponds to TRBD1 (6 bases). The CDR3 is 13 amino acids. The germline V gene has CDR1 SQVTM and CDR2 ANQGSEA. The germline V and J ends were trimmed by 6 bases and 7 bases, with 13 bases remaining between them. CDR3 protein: CSVKGQKNSPLHF. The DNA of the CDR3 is TGCAGCGTCAAAGGACAGAAGAATTCACCCCTCCACTTT.

The CDR3: CASRGTSGDDEQFF. For the CDR3, the DNA is TGTGCCAGCAGAGGGACTAGCGGGGATGATGAGCAGTTCTTC. This chain links TRBV6-6 with TRBJ2-1, with 13 bases identical to TRBD2. The CDR3 has 14 residues. Germline-derived CDR1 and CDR2 are MNHNY and SVGAGI (reference sequence). The J segment lost 8 bases and the V segment lost 6 bases, leaving 4 bases of the junction unmatched.

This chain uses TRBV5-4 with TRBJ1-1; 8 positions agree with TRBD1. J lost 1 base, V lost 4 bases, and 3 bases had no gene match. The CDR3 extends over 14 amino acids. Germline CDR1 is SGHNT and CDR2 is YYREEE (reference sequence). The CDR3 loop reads CASSEGQGNTEAFF. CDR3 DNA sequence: TGTGCCAGCAGCGAAGGACAGGGGAACACTGAAGCTTTCTTT. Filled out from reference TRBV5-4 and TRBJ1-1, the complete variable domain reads ETGVTQSPTHLIKTRGQQVTLRCSSQSGHNTVSWYQQALGQGPQFIFQYYREEENGRGNFPPRFSGLQFPNYSSELNVNALELDDSALYLCASSEGQGNTEAFFGQGTRLTVV.